A single sample is the source of the 16 T cell receptor beta chains below, sequenced in a study of patients and donors after allogeneic stem cell transplantation. TCRdb reprocessed the RT-PCR reads via MiXCR and lists one record per CDR3 protein. The sample has roughly 180,000 distinct CDR3 sequences, around two fifths seen once; the top ten hold 33%. Sequences were obtained from blood, either unsorted or a sorted T cell fraction (not recorded which). The receptor set was obtained from a human donor who was either an allogeneic HSCT recipient or a stem cell or donor lymphocyte infusion donor (not recorded which). It is not recorded whose cells these are; they may come from a transplant donor.

This clonotype was detected only a few times. The chain combines TRBV2 with TRBJ1-2; D is undetermined. Trimming took 7 bases from V and 8 from J, leaving 17 bases between them. Germline V gives CDR1 SNHLY, CDR2 FYNNEI. The CDR3 runs 13 residues. The CDR3 region has the DNA TGTGCCAGCACGAGGTTGTTCCAGGACGGCTACACCTTC. This codes for CASTRLFQDGYTF.

J is TRBJ1-2 and V is TRBV29-1; TRBD1 might be the D (5 bases). CDR1 is SQVTM, CDR2 ANQGSEA, per germline. The CDR3 covers 16 residues. Trimming removed 6 bases at V and 6 bases at J, with 26 bases between. The chain's CDR3 is CSVPNFRGPQGHGYTF. The CDR3 coding sequence is TGCAGCGTCCCCAACTTTCGTGGGCCCCAGGGTCATGGCTACACCTTC. Supplemented by reference TRBV29-1 and TRBJ1-2, the full variable domain reads SAVISQKPSRDICQRGTSLTIQCQVDSQVTMMFWYRQQPGQSLTLIATANQGSEATYESGFVIDKFPISRPNLTFSTLTVSNMSPEDSSIYLCSVPNFRGPQGHGYTFGSGTRLTVV.

This clonotype was recorded a few times. The rearrangement uses TRBV15 and TRBJ2-7; no clear D. Between the trimmed V and J ends, which lost 0 bases and 3 bases, there was a span of 6 bases. In germline, CDR1 is LNHNV, CDR2 YYDKDF (reference sequence). The CDR3 totals 13 residues. CDR3 protein: CATSRDRGYEQYF. As DNA, the CDR3 is TGTGCCACCAGCAGAGATCGAGGCTACGAGCAGTACTTC.

The chain employs TRBV6-5 and TRBJ1-1; D uncertain. This CDR3 spans 12 amino acids. Germline V lookup: CDR1 MNHEY, CDR2 SVGAGI. V was clipped by 2 bases and J by 6 bases, with 7 bases between them. The CDR3 spells CASSYPGSEAFF. The CDR3 DNA follows: TGTGCCAGCAGTTACCCCGGCTCTGAAGCTTTCTTT.

The chain has TRBV12-3 or TRBV12-4 and TRBJ2-3; D is ambiguous. Trimming stripped 6 bases from V and 3 bases from J, with 22 bases between. The CDR3 covers 17 residues. Here the CDR3 DNA reads TGTGCCAGCAGCCCACCAGCGAGTGGGAAAAGAACAGATACGCAGTATTTT. This codes for CASSPPASGKRTDTQYF.

This clonotype was seen more than once but under ten times. V is TRBV4-2 and J is TRBJ2-2; the D is unclear. Germline CDR1 and CDR2: LGHNA and YNFKEQ. The CDR3 runs to 15 residues. Trimming cost V 1 base and J 8 bases, with 14 bases left between them. CDR3 protein: CASSQVGAPEGELFF. CDR3 sequence (DNA): TGTGCCAGCAGCCAAGTAGGCGCTCCCGAGGGGGAGCTGTTTTTT.

The chain joins TRBV6-5 to TRBJ1-2; a possible D gene is TRBD1 (6 bases). The V gene's germline CDR1 is MNHEY and CDR2 SVGAGI. V was pared by 7 bases and J by 6 bases, with 15 bases between. The CDR3 loop spans 13 amino acids. CDR3 coding DNA: TGTGCCAGCACGAGGGGGAGGGGTGATGGCTACACCTTC. It is translated as CASTRGRGDGYTF.

This clonotype was found a few times. The junction does not match germline at one end; this may be a read error. The chain couples TRBV29-1 to TRBJ1-1; tentatively, D is TRBD1 (6 bases). The CDR3 has 10 amino acids. Germline V lookup: CDR1 SQVTM, CDR2 ANQGSEA. This CDR3 reads CSVEGTLIPF. CDR3 nucleotides: TGCAGCGTTGAGGGGACACTTATTCCGTTT.

Details on this clonotype: Likely a read error: the CDR3 ends without its conserved phenylalanine or tryptophan. The rearrangement joins TRBV5-1 to TRBJ2-1, with 8 bases lining up with TRBD1. This CDR3 is 17 amino acids long. Germline values: CDR1 SGHRS, CDR2 YFSETQ. V shed 0 bases and J 4 bases; nucleotides not matched to a gene: 9. CDR3 loop: CASSLEGWTGSYNEQFL. The CDR3 DNA follows: TGCGCCAGCAGCTTGGAGGGGTGGACAGGGTCTTACAATGAGCAGTTCTTA.

The chain joins TRBV12-3 or TRBV12-4 to TRBJ1-2; D is unclear. The V end lost 3 bases, the J end lost 10 bases, and 12 bases lay between the germline ends. CDR3 size: 12 residues. CDR3 loop: CASSLRVVDYTF. For the CDR3, the DNA is TGTGCCAGCAGTTTGCGAGTAGTGGACTACACCTTC.

The gene calls are TRBV6-6 and TRBJ1-5; D gene unclear. The CDR3 runs 16 residues. Germline CDR1 MNHNY, CDR2 SVGAGI (reference sequence). Deletions cut 0 bases from V and 0 bases from J, with 9 bases between. CDR3 in DNA: TGTGCCAGCAGTTACTCAGGGCGTCATAGCAATCAGCCCCAGCATTTT. Amino acids: CASSYSGRHSNQPQHF.

This clonotype was picked up a small number of times. The chain carries TRBV9 and TRBJ1-5; TRBD1 matches 8 bases. Trimming removed 3 bases from V and 1 base from J; junction bases left unmatched: 15. Germline CDR1 reads SGDLS; CDR2 reads YYNGEE. The CDR3 has 19 residues. The CDR3 DNA is TGTGCCAGCAGCGAGCCGGTCAGGGGGCCCTTTCTCAGCAATCAGCCCCAGCATTTT. Amino acids: CASSEPVRGPFLSNQPQHF. Complete variable domain (other parts from reference TRBV9 and TRBJ1-5): DSGVTQTPKHLITATGQRVTLRCSPRSGDLSVYWYQQSLDQGLQFLIQYYNGEERAKGNILERFSAQQFPDLHSELNLSSLELGDSALYFCASSEPVRGPFLSNQPQHFGDGTRLSIL.

For the CDR3, the DNA is TGTGCCACCAGTGACCCCAGGGACCCTAATGAAAAACTGTTTTTT. This translates into CATSDPRDPNEKLFF. This rearrangement joins TRBV24-1 to TRBJ1-4, with D perhaps TRBD1 (5 bases). This CDR3 comprises 15 residues. V lost 4 bases, J lost 3 bases, and 11 bases lay in between. Germline V gives CDR1 KGHDR, CDR2 SFDVKD.

This sequence joins TRBV7-2 and TRBJ1-2; D may be TRBD1 (6 bases). The CDR3 has 14 amino acids. CDR1 is SGHTA, CDR2 FQGNSA, per germline. Deletions cut 4 bases from V and 0 bases from J, with 9 bases between. The CDR3 loop is CASSSDRSNYGYTF. CDR3 nucleotide sequence: TGTGCCAGCAGCTCGGACAGATCTAACTATGGCTACACCTTC.

This clonotype has a handful of counts. The chain has TRBV7-2 and TRBJ2-5; 8 bases match TRBD2. From germline, CDR1 is SGHTA and CDR2 FQGNSA. V was clipped by 1 base and J by 5 bases; unmatched bases: 0. This CDR3 has 13 amino acids. The CDR3 spells CASSLGGGETQYF. The CDR3, as DNA: TGTGCCAGCAGCTTAGGCGGGGGGGAGACCCAGTACTTC.

There are many counts of this clonotype. J is TRBJ1-5 and V is TRBV4-3; D remains unclear. V was clipped by 0 bases and J by 4 bases, with 4 bases between them. The CDR3 length is 13 residues. The germline gives CDR1 LGHNA, CDR2 YSLEER. Written as DNA, the CDR3 is TGCGCCAGCAGCCAAGATCGGAATCAGCCCCAGCATTTT. It encodes CASSQDRNQPQHF.